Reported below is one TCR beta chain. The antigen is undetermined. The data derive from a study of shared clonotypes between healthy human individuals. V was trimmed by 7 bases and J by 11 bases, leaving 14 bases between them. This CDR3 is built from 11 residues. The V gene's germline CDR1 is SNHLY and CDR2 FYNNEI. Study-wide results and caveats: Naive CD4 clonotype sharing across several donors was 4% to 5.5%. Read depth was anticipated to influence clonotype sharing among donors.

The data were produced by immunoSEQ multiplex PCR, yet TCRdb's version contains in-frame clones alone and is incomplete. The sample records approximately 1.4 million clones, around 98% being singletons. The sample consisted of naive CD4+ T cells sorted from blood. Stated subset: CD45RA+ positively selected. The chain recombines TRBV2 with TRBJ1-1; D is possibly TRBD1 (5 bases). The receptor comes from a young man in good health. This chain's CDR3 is CASTRRDPAFF. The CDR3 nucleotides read TGTGCCAGCACACGCAGGGATCCGGCTTTCTTT.